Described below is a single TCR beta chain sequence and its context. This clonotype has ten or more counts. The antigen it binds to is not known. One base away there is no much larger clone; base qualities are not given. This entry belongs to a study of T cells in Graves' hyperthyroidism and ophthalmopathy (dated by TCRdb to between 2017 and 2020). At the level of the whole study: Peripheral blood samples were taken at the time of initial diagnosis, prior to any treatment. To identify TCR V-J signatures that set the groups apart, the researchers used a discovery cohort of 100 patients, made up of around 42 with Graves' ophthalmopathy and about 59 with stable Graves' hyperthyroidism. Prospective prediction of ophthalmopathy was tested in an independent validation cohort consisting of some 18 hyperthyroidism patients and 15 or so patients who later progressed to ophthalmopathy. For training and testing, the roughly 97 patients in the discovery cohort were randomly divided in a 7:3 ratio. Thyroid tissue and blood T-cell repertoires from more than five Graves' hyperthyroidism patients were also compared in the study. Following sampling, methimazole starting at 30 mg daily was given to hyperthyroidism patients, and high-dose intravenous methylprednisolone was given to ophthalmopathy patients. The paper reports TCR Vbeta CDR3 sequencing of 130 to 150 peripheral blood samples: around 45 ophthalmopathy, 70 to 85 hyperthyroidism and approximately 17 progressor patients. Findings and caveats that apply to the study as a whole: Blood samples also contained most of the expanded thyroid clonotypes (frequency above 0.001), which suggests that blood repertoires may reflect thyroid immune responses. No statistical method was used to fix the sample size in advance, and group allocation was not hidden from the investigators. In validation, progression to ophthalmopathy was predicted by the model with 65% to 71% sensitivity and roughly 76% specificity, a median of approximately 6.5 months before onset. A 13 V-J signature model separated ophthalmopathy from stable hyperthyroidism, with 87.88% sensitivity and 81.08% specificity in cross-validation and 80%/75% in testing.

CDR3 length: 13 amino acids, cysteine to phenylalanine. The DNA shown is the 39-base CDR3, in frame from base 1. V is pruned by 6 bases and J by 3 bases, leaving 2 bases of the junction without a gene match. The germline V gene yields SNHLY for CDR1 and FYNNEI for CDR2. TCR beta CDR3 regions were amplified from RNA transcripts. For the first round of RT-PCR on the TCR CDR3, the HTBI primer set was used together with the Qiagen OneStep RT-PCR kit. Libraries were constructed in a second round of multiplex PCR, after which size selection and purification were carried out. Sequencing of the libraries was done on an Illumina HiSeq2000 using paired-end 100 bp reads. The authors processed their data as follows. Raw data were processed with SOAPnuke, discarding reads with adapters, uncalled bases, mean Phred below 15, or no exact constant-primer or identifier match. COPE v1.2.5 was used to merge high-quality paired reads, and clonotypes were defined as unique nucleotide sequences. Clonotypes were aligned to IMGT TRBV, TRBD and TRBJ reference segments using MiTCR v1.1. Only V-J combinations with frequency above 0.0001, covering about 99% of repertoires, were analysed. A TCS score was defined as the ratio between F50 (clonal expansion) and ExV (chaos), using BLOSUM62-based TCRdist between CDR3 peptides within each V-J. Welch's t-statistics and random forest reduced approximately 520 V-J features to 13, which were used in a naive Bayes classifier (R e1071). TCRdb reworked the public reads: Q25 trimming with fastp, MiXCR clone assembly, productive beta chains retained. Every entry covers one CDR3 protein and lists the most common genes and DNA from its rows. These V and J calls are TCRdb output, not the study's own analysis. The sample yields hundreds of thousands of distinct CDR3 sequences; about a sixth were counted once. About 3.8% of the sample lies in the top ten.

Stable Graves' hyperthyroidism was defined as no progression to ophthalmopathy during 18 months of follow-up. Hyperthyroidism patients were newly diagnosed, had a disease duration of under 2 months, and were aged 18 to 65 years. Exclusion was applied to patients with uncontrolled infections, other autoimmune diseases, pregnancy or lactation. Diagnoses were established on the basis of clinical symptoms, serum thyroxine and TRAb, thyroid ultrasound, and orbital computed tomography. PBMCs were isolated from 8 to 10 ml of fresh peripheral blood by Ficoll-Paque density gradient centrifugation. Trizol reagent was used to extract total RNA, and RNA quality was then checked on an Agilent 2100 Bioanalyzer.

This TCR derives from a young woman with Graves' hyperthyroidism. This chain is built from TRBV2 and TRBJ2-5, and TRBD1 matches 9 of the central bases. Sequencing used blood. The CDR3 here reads CASRRDREETQYF. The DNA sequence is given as TGTGCCAGCAGGAGGGACAGGGAAGAGACCCAGTACTTC. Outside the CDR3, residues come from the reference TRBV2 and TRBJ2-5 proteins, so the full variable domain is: EPEVTQTPSHQVTQMGQEVILRCVPISNHLYFYWYRQILGQKVEFLVSFYNNEISEKSEIFDDQFSVERPDGSNFTLKIRSTKLEDSAMYFCASRRDREETQYFGPGTRLLVL.